Each of the 17 T cell receptor beta chains below was sequenced from the same sample in a study of vaccination effects on CD4 cells after COVID-19 (dated by TCRdb to 2021 to 2024). Library preparation employed the immunoSEQ multiplex PCR assay. TCRdb obtained this table from immuneACCESS and retained in-frame rearrangements with V and J assigned. These tables miss some clones; where compared with another copy, unresolved V genes account for less than half of the shortfall, and the remainder is unexplained. Within this sample are roughly 42,000 clones, with around 77% of them counted one time only. In total, the top ten clones hold 2.5% to 3.5% of the sample. To identify antigen-specific CD4+ T cell clonotypes by their expansion, the ViraFEST assay first stimulated PBMC with viral peptide pools and then applied TCR sequencing. After around 11 days of culture, CD4+ T cells were isolated with the EasySep CD4+ T cell isolation kit. The absence of prior SARS-CoV-2 infection in healthy vaccine recipients was confirmed by negative nucleocapsid antibodies before and after vaccination.

Their antigens are not known. This material consisted of CD4+ T cells from PBMCs cultured with HCoV-NL63 spike peptides, taken before COVID-19 vaccination. The sample's cell subset or site label, in plain terms: HCoV-NL63 spike overlapping peptide pool stimulation. These TCRs come from a human donor who received a COVID-19 vaccine.

CDR3 coding DNA: TGTGCCAGCAGCTACCCCAAGGGTGGGGGGGCAGGATACAATGAGCAGTTCTTC. The encoded protein is CASSYPKGGGAGYNEQFF. The chain combines TRBV9 with TRBJ2-1; TRBD2 might be the D (7 bases). Deletions cut 4 bases from V and 4 bases from J, with 24 bases between. The CDR3 extends over 18 amino acids. Per the germline V gene, CDR1 is SGDLS and CDR2 is YYNGEE. Using reference TRBV9 and TRBJ2-1 for the parts outside the CDR3, the full variable domain is DSGVTQTPKHLITATGQRVTLRCSPRSGDLSVYWYQQSLDQGLQFLIQYYNGEERAKGNILERFSAQQFPDLHSELNLSSLELGDSALYFCASSYPKGGGAGYNEQFFGPGTRLTVL.

This clone occurred a few times. V usage is TRBV7-2 and J usage is TRBJ1-6; TRBD1 matches at 7 bases. Unmatched junction bases numbered 4, after V lost 3 bases and J lost 2 bases. The CDR3 is 16 residues long. In germline, CDR1 is SGHTA, CDR2 FQGNSA. Here the CDR3 DNA reads TGTGCCAGCAGCTTGGGGCAGGGGGCCTATAATTCACCCCTCCACTTT. Translated, it gives CASSLGQGAYNSPLHF.

The table lists this clone with a few counts. V is TRBV19 and J is TRBJ2-1, with 8 positions matching TRBD2. Germline CDR1 LNHDA, CDR2 SQIVND (reference sequence). The CDR3 runs to 14 residues. Unmatched junction bases numbered 3, after V lost 8 bases and J lost 0 bases. The CDR3 sequence: CASERGSSYNEQFF. Here the CDR3 DNA reads TGTGCCAGTGAGCGGGGGAGCTCCTACAATGAGCAGTTCTTC. The full variable domain, rest sourced from reference TRBV19 and TRBJ2-1, is DGGITQSPKYLFRKEGQNVTLSCEQNLNHDAMYWYRQDPGQGLRLIYYSQIVNDFQKGDIAEGYSVSREKKESFPLTVTSAQKNPTAFYLCASERGSSYNEQFFGPGTRLTVL.

This clone was detected a few times. The rearrangement links TRBV25-1 to TRBJ2-5; 13 bases are a match to TRBD2. The CDR3 is made up of 13 amino acids. Trimming at V came to 3 bases and at J to 10 bases, leaving 2 bases not matched to a gene. Germline CDR1 is MGHDK and CDR2 is SYGVNS. CDR3: CASSEGLAGRQYF. In nucleotides, the CDR3 is TGTGCCAGCAGTGAGGGACTAGCGGGGCGCCAGTACTTC.

To note about this clone: Its ends do not fully match the called genes, so a read error is possible. The chain carries TRBV6-5 and TRBJ1-2, with D possibly being TRBD1 (5 bases). The CDR3 spans 12 residues. From germline, CDR1 is MNHEY and CDR2 SVGAGI. The CDR3 bases are TGTGCCAGCAGTTACGGCGGTGGGGCGACCTCCTTC. Its protein is CASSYGGGATSF.

The chain couples TRBV10-3 to TRBJ2-3, with D perhaps assigned TRBD1 or TRBD2 (5 bases each). This CDR3 is 15 amino acids long. The germline V and J ends were trimmed by 3 bases and 3 bases, with 13 bases remaining between them. The germline CDR1 and CDR2 sequences are ENHRY and SYGVKD. The CDR3 protein is CAISEGGGRTDTQYF. The CDR3 coding sequence is TGTGCCATCAGTGAAGGTGGGGGTCGGACAGATACGCAGTATTTT.

The chain employs TRBV19 and TRBJ2-2; D ambiguous. Germline V gene sequence: CDR1 LNHDA, CDR2 SQIVND (reference sequence). V lost 3 bases to trimming and J lost 7 bases, with 9 bases between them. The CDR3 contains 13 residues. Here the CDR3 reads CASSILEVGELFF. In DNA form, the CDR3 reads TGTGCCAGTAGTATTCTTGAGGTCGGGGAGCTGTTTTTT.

V and J are TRBV14 and TRBJ1-4; 10 bases agree with TRBD1. Per the germline V gene, CDR1 is SGHDN and CDR2 is FVKESK. CDR3 length: 15 amino acids. J was trimmed by 6 bases and V by 4 bases; bases with no gene match: 5. CDR3 in DNA: TGTGCCAGCAGCCGCCACGGGACAGGGGATGAAAAACTGTTTTTT. Translation gives CASSRHGTGDEKLFF.

The V and J genes are TRBV5-1 and TRBJ1-5, with unresolved D. The germline V and J ends were trimmed by 0 bases and 2 bases, with 6 bases remaining between them. The V gene's germline CDR1 is SGHRS and CDR2 YFSETQ. The CDR3 extends over 14 amino acids. CDR3 protein: CASSLDAGNQPQHF. CDR3 bases: TGCGCCAGCAGCTTGGATGCAGGCAATCAGCCCCAGCATTTT.

The chain employs TRBV5-1 and TRBJ2-5; D uncertain. This CDR3 region has 11 residues. V was clipped by 4 bases and J by 1 base, with 2 bases between them. Germline CDR1 and CDR2: SGHRS and YFSETQ. CDR3 residues: CASSIQETQYF. Here the CDR3 DNA reads TGCGCCAGCAGCATCCAAGAGACCCAGTACTTC.

This clone was seen a few times. V usage is TRBV18 and J usage is TRBJ2-7; D ambiguous. The CDR3 totals 13 residues. Germline CDR1 reads KGHSH; CDR2 reads LQKENI. The V end lost 2 bases, the J end lost 7 bases, and 12 bases lay between the germline ends. CDR3 protein: CASSPSRVEEQYV. The CDR3 region has the DNA TGTGCCAGCTCACCATCTAGGGTGGAGGAGCAGTACGTC.

The J gene is TRBJ2-1, the V gene TRBV10-2; D perhaps matches TRBD1 (6 bases). This CDR3 comprises 15 residues. Trimming stripped 2 bases from V and 3 bases from J, with 11 bases between. Germline CDR1 WSHSY, CDR2 SAAADI. This CDR3 reads CASSETGTFYNEQFF. The CDR3 region has the DNA TGCGCCAGCAGTGAGACAGGGACCTTCTACAATGAGCAGTTCTTC.

The chain combines TRBV1 with TRBJ2-2. TRBV1 is reported as a pseudogene. This CDR3 has 14 residues. The CDR3 region is CTSSLGANTGELFF. The CDR3 DNA sequence: TGCACCAGCAGCCTTGGTGCGAACACCGGGGAGCTGTTTTTT.

The CDR3 sequence is CASNLAGGNEQFF. CDR3 bases: TGTGCCAGCAATCTAGCGGGGGGTAATGAGCAGTTCTTC. The rearrangement links TRBV12-3 or TRBV12-4 to TRBJ2-1; TRBD2 matches at 11 bases. The CDR3 consists of 13 residues. V was clipped by 7 bases and J by 7 bases; unmatched bases: 3.

The chain combines TRBV4-3 with TRBJ1-4, with 11 bases fitting TRBD1. The germline gives CDR1 LGHNA, CDR2 YSLEER. Trimming took 1 base from V and 8 from J; bases not matched to a gene: 15. The CDR3 spans 19 residues. CDR3 amino acids: CASSQGTGTGGSFLEKLFF. CDR3 sequence (DNA): TGCGCCAGCAGCCAAGGGACCGGGACAGGGGGGTCCTTTTTGGAAAAACTGTTTTTT.

This chain links TRBV5-6 with TRBJ2-5, with TRBD2 matching 9 bases. The CDR3 is 17 residues long. Trimming cost V 1 base and J 1 base; bases outside gene matches: 8. The germline V gene has CDR1 SGHDT and CDR2 YYEEEE. The CDR3 loop reads CASSLYGTSRPQETQYF. CDR3 nucleotide sequence: TGTGCCAGCAGCTTGTATGGGACTAGCAGACCCCAAGAGACCCAGTACTTC.

The CDR3 bases are TGTGCCAGTAGTATTTTTTCCCCGGGGGGGCGAGGAACCGGGGAGCTGTTTTTT. As protein: CASSIFSPGGRGTGELFF. This rearrangement joins TRBV19 to TRBJ2-2, with 8 bases matching TRBD2. The CDR3 is 18 amino acids. Germline CDR1 LNHDA, CDR2 SQIVND (reference sequence). Trimming removed 3 bases from V and 5 bases from J; junction bases left unmatched: 14. The complete variable domain, with remaining parts taken from reference TRBV19 and TRBJ2-2, reads DGGITQSPKYLFRKEGQNVTLSCEQNLNHDAMYWYRQDPGQGLRLIYYSQIVNDFQKGDIAEGYSVSREKKESFPLTVTSAQKNPTAFYLCASSIFSPGGRGTGELFFGEGSRLTVL.